The entry below describes one T cell receptor beta chain. Its antigen is not identified. This record comes from a study of long-term antiretroviral therapy in people with HIV. Specimens held about 0.9-10 million cryopreserved PBMC prior to DNA extraction. V was cut by 5 bases and J by 3 bases, with 14 bases left in between. The germline V gene encodes CDR1 SEHNR and CDR2 FQNEAQ (reference sequence). The CDR3 sequence is 15 residues long. The study, taken as a whole, reports: HIV repertoires showed narrower CDR3 length ranges than controls. ART preceded a rise in diversity that nonetheless stayed lower than in transplant donor controls. Repertoire dominance by clones expanded before ART was seen at all time points.

The authors ran the immunoSEQ assay, v3.0, at survey level. TCRdb keeps only in-frame clones here, not all; method: immunoSEQ multiplex PCR. The top ten hold 8.8% of the sample, which has tens of thousands of clones, 85% seen once. The chain uses TRBV7-9 and TRBJ1-5; the D is unclear. This clonotype was sampled from a man between 35 and 55 years old with HIV. Sequenced material: unsorted PBMCs, taken roughly 4.8 years after starting antiretroviral therapy. The CDR3 spells CASSLGSGVNQPQHF. For the CDR3, the DNA is TGTGCCAGCAGCCTAGGGTCCGGAGTCAATCAGCCCCAGCATTTT.